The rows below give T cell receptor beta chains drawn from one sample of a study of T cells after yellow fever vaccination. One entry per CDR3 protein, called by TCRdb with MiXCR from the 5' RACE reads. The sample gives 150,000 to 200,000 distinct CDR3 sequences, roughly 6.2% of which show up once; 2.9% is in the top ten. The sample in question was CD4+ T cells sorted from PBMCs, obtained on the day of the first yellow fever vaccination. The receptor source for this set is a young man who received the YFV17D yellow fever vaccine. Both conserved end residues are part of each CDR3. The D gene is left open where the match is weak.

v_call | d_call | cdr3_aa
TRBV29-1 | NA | CSGQTGNTEAFF
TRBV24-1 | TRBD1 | CATSDFGTGGSDTQYF
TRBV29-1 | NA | CSGQGQTNTEAFF
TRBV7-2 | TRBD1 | CASSLGQGQGQETQYF
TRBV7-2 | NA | CASSVRGDQPQHF
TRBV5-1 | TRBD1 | CASSFPDRGQDGELFF
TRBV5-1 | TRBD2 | CASSFLAGTDTQYF
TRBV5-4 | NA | CASSLTDGNF
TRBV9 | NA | CASRQSTNTGELFF
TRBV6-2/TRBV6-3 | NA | CASSYSLIPSTGSNQPQHF
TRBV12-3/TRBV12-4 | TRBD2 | CASLRGATDTQYF
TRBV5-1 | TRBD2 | CASSTPSGGETQYF
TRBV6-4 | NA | CASSARGGSTDTQYF
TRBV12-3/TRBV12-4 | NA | CASSSFIGLTTDTQYF
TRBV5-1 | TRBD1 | CASSPSWDRGGEQYF
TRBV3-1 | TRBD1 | CASSQTGRNGYTF
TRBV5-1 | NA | CASSLDPGAMETQYF
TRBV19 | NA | CASSNRDATTFNYGYTF